This T cell receptor (beta chain) stems from a study of shared T cell receptors in the human thymus. J was trimmed by 4 bases and V by 0 bases; bases with no gene match: 10. CDR1 is SGHVS and CDR2 is FQNEAQ in the germline V gene. The CDR3 sequence is 19 residues long. Sequencing was performed with immunoSEQ multiplex PCR; in TCRdb, only in-frame clones are kept and a portion is missing. The data hold about 730,000 clones, with roughly 85% observed a single time. The same data also contributed to another study, on human thymus T cells.

This receptor was obtained from a girl less than two years old with a congenital heart defect. The sequencing input was thymocytes. V usage is TRBV7-8 and J usage is TRBJ2-1; TRBD2 matches 12 bases. DNA of the CDR3: TGTGCCAGCAGCTTAGCCGCCATCGGACTAGCGGGGATGTACAATGAGCAGTTCTTC. Its protein is CASSLAAIGLAGMYNEQFF. The complete variable domain, with remaining parts taken from reference TRBV7-8 and TRBJ2-1, reads GAGVSQSPRYKVAKRGQDVALRCDPISGHVSLFWYQQALGQGPEFLTYFQNEAQLDKSGLPSDRFFAERPEGSVSTLKIQRTQQEDSAVYLCASSLAAIGLAGMYNEQFFGPGTRLTVL.